This TCR beta chain was recorded in a study of blood T cell repertoires in COVID-19. Germline V gene sequence: CDR1 SQVTM, CDR2 ANQGSEA. Trimming removed 4 bases at V and 7 bases at J, with 7 bases between. The CDR3 sequence is 11 residues long. The data were produced by immunoSEQ multiplex PCR, yet TCRdb's version contains in-frame clones alone and is incomplete. The sample includes fewer than 200,000 clones, about 81% of them seen just once. The chain couples TRBV29-1 to TRBJ1-4; the D is unclear. The source material was PBMCs or T cells enriched from blood (not recorded which). This receptor was taken from a man in his forties or fifties who had recovered from COVID-19. Here the CDR3 reads CSVVETEKLFF. The DNA of the CDR3 is TGCAGCGTTGTGGAGACTGAAAAACTGTTTTTT. Based on the CDR3 plus reference TRBV29-1 and TRBJ1-4, the full variable domain is SAVISQKPSRDICQRGTSLTIQCQVDSQVTMMFWYRQQPGQSLTLIATANQGSEATYESGFVIDKFPISRPNLTFSTLTVSNMSPEDSSIYLCSVVETEKLFFGSGTQLSVL.